This record covers a single T cell receptor (beta chain). These data belong to a study of T-cell reconstitution after alpha-beta-depleted transplantation in children. TCRbeta library preparation incorporated unique molecular identifiers. From the PCR reads, TCRdb called clonotypes with MiXCR, one entry per CDR3 protein. The sample has approximately 490,000 distinct CDR3 sequences; about 12% are singletons. The clonotype originates from a human donor who donated a stem cell graft to a child with combined immunodeficiency. The sample consisted of PBMCs from the stem cell graft donor, taken from the stem cell graft.

This CDR3 reads CASSYGASGYGYTF. DNA of the CDR3: TGTGCCAGCAGTTACGGAGCCTCCGGGTATGGCTACACCTTC. The V gene is TRBV12-3 or TRBV12-4, the J gene TRBJ1-2; D is ambiguous. V lost 4 bases and J 5 bases, leaving 14 bases between the germline ends. The length of the CDR3 is 14 residues.